This record covers a single TCR beta chain. Its antigen is unknown. This may arise from a read error, as a much more abundant clone is one base away. The source of the sample is a study of T cell repertoires in cytomegalovirus infection. Overall study: CMV epitopes used comprised recently identified HLA-C-restricted ones and well-studied HLA-B-restricted ones. Both CMV infection and a matching HLA type were indicated by public TCR beta signatures.

TCRdb used MiXCR to reprocess the reads, holding one entry per CDR3 protein. The data show about 830,000 distinct CDR3 sequences, about 33% seen once. This TCR came from a human donor in good health (CMV status not recorded). Some clones in this sample may be carry-over from other donors' samples. The material sequenced was cultured CD8+ T cells from PBMCs, taken from culture after CMV antigen stimulation.

CDR3 nucleotide sequence: TGTGCCAGCAGGGGATCTAGCGGGGGCCCACGAGGGGCTACGCAGTATTTT. Translated, it gives CASRGSSGGPRGATQYF. This sequence joins TRBV7-6 and TRBJ2-3, with 10 nucleotides matching TRBD2. Germline loops: CDR1 SGHVS, CDR2 FNYEAQ. V lost 6 bases and J lost 8; bases outside the gene matches: 17. The CDR3 sequence is 17 residues long.